The 21 T cell receptor beta chains listed next were all sequenced from one sample in a study of blood T cells in healthy people across ages. The second PCR ran about 6 to 12 cycles with a sample-barcoded 5' primer and J-beta primers. TCRdb called the 5' RACE reads again in MiXCR, with one record for every CDR3 protein. The data contain 650,000 or so distinct CDR3 sequences, more than 45% of them seen just once; the ten biggest clones take up approximately 13%. Specimen: blood. The receptors were sampled from an elderly woman in good health.

This clonotype was observed at least ten times. The CDR3 reads CASSFGMALGEETQYF. CDR3 nucleotide sequence: TGTGCCAGCAGCTTCGGTATGGCCCTGGGGGAAGAGACCCAGTACTTC. This rearrangement joins TRBV7-2 to TRBJ2-5; D is tentatively TRBD1 or TRBD2 (5 bases each). The CDR3 consists of 16 residues. Germline CDR1 SGHTA, CDR2 FQGNSA. Trimming shortened V by 3 bases and J by 3 bases, and 17 bases separated the two germline ends.

Concerning this clonotype: A much larger clone lies a single base off, so this may be a read error. The rearrangement links TRBV13 to TRBJ2-5; the match to TRBD2 covers 11 bases. The end of the DNA is better explained by TRBJ2-7, so the J call may be wrong. The germline V gene encodes CDR1 PRHDT and CDR2 FYEKMQ (reference sequence). The CDR3 runs to 16 residues. CDR3 sequence: CASSSETSGTRYEQYF. The CDR3 coding sequence is TGTGCCAGCAGCTCGGAGACTAGCGGGACTAGGTACGAGCAGTACTTC.

In the case of this clonotype: A read error may be the cause here, since a much bigger clone is one base away. Here the CDR3 DNA reads TGTGCCAGCAGCCAAGAGATCCGTCTCGGGCAGTACTTC. Encoded protein: CASSQEIRLGQYF. The genes are TRBV4-2 and TRBJ2-5, with unresolved D. Trimming removed 0 bases at V and 11 bases at J, with 13 bases between. This CDR3 is 13 amino acids long. Germline CDR1 LGHNA, CDR2 YNFKEQ.

This clonotype was found many times. This sequence joins TRBV7-3 and TRBJ2-3, with 9 positions matching TRBD2. With V trimmed by 6 bases and J by 4 bases, 5 bases remained unmatched. Looked up from germline, CDR1 is SGHTA and CDR2 is FQGTGA. The CDR3 runs 14 residues. The CDR3 nucleotides are TGTGCCAGCAGGCCGGGACTAGCACCAGATACGCAGTATTTT. Its protein is CASRPGLAPDTQYF.

The chain uses TRBV4-2 and TRBJ2-5, with 7 bases lining up with TRBD1. The J call may not be correct, given that the DNA end is closer to TRBJ2-4. Looked up from germline, CDR1 is LGHNA and CDR2 is YNFKEQ. This CDR3 has 16 residues. The CDR3 nucleotides are TGTGCCAGCAGCCGCAATGACCGGGACAGAAAAAACATTCAGTACTTC. This sequence encodes CASSRNDRDRKNIQYF.

This chain connects TRBV20-1 to TRBJ2-3, with 8 bases matching TRBD2. The CDR3 contains 14 residues. CDR1 and CDR2 (germline): DFQATT, SNEGSKA (reference sequence). With 6 bases clipped from V and 3 bases from J, the junction kept 8 bases outside the gene matches. The CDR3 region is CSAPPGGVTDTQYF. The DNA for the CDR3 is TGCAGTGCCCCCCCGGGGGGGGTTACAGATACGCAGTATTTT.

This clonotype was counted between two and nine times. The rearrangement uses TRBV4-2 and TRBJ2-2; perhaps TRBD2 as D (6 bases). CDR1 LGHNA and CDR2 YNFKEQ come from the germline V gene. The CDR3 runs to 16 residues. Trimming cost V 0 bases and J 2 bases, with 10 bases left between them. The CDR3 DNA reads as TGTGCCAGCAGCCAAGAAGGGACTTTAAACACCGGGGAGCTGTTTTTT. It is translated as CASSQEGTLNTGELFF.

The chain joins TRBV9 to TRBJ2-3; D remains ambiguous. Germline V gene lookup returns CDR1 SGDLS and CDR2 YYNGEE. Trimming took 4 bases from V and 2 from J, leaving 14 bases between them. CDR3 size: 15 residues. The CDR3 coding sequence is TGTGCCAGCAGCCCCCCCACCTCCTCCACAGATACGCAGTATTTT. Its translation is CASSPPTSSTDTQYF.

A few counts support this clonotype. This rearrangement joins TRBV2 to TRBJ1-2; D gene unclear. Deletions cut 6 bases from V and 12 bases from J, with 14 bases between. The CDR3 contains 11 residues. The germline CDR1 and CDR2 sequences are SNHLY and FYNNEI. CDR3 coding DNA: TGTGCCAGCAGCGACGGTCGGGTGGACACCTTC. Encoded protein: CASSDGRVDTF.

At least ten counts were recorded for this clonotype. The chain combines TRBV7-9 with TRBJ2-7, with D tentatively TRBD1 (6 bases). This CDR3 contains 14 residues. Trimming pared 2 bases from V and 2 bases from J, leaving 10 bases between. Per the germline V gene, CDR1 is SEHNR and CDR2 is FQNEAQ (reference sequence). CDR3 bases: TGTGCCAGCAGCTTAACCACAGGGACCTACGAGCAGTACTTC. This encodes CASSLTTGTYEQYF.

This chain connects TRBV5-1 to TRBJ2-5; D might be TRBD1 (6 bases). V was trimmed by 3 bases and J by 2 bases, leaving 14 bases between them. Germline V lookup: CDR1 SGHRS, CDR2 YFSETQ. This CDR3 region has 15 residues. CDR3 sequence reads: CASSWGTRQQETQYF. In DNA, the CDR3 is TGCGCCAGCAGCTGGGGGACAAGGCAGCAAGAGACCCAGTACTTC.

The chain recombines TRBV7-8 with TRBJ2-4; possibly TRBD1 for D (5 bases). With the DNA end fitting TRBJ2-7 better, the J assignment may be wrong. Germline values: CDR1 SGHVS, CDR2 FQNEAQ. The CDR3 covers 15 residues. As DNA, the CDR3 is TGTGCCAGCAGTCGACGCCGGATAGGGGCCTACGAGCAGTACTTC. It translates to CASSRRRIGAYEQYF.

This sequence joins TRBV12-3 or TRBV12-4 and TRBJ2-5; D gene ambiguous. The CDR3 is made up of 14 amino acids. Trimming pared 5 bases from V and 5 bases from J, leaving 15 bases between. The CDR3 region has the DNA TGTGCCAGCAGTGTAGGGCAGCTTCTTGAGACCCAGTACTTC. As protein: CASSVGQLLETQYF.

This clonotype was detected only once. The V and J genes are TRBV2 and TRBJ1-6; tentative D call: TRBD1 (5 bases). Trimming took 1 base from V and 7 from J, leaving 8 bases between them. The CDR3 contains 14 residues. CDR1 is SNHLY and CDR2 is FYNNEI in the germline V gene. This CDR3 is CASSEGGSNSPLHF. CDR3 DNA sequence: TGTGCCAGCAGTGAAGGGGGCAGCAATTCACCCCTCCACTTT.

This clonotype appeared many times. The chain uses TRBV20-1 and TRBJ2-3, with D possibly matching TRBD2 (5 bases). V was trimmed by 7 bases and J by 11 bases, leaving 22 bases between them. Germline V gene data show CDR1 as DFQATT and CDR2 as SNEGSKA (reference sequence). This CDR3 has 13 residues. CDR3 region: CSVSPTSLLGQYF. CDR3 DNA sequence: TGCAGTGTCAGCCCTACTAGTTTGCTCGGGCAGTATTTT.

About this clonotype itself: A clone one base away is much larger, so this may be a read error. The gene calls are TRBV5-1 and TRBJ2-3; D remains unclear. The CDR3 totals 15 residues. Trimming removed 0 bases at V and 2 bases at J, with 10 bases between. Germline CDR1 is SGHRS and CDR2 is YFSETQ. The CDR3 nucleotides are TGCGCCAGCAGCTTGGAGGCTCCCTTCACAGATACGCAGTATTTT. Translation gives CASSLEAPFTDTQYF. Supplemented by reference TRBV5-1 and TRBJ2-3, the full variable domain reads KAGVTQTPRYLIKTRGQQVTLSCSPISGHRSVSWYQQTPGQGLQFLFEYFSETQRNKGNFPGRFSGRQFSNSRSEMNVSTLELGDSALYLCASSLEAPFTDTQYFGPGTRLTVL.

This clonotype was observed a few times. This rearrangement joins TRBV3-1 to TRBJ2-3; possibly TRBD1 for D (5 bases). The germline V gene has CDR1 LGHDT and CDR2 YNNKEL (reference sequence). Trimming removed 6 bases from V and 7 bases from J, with 17 bases in between. This CDR3 is built from 14 residues. The CDR3 DNA reads TGTGCCAGCAGAGCTTTGTCAACAGGCCATACGCAGTATTTT. Translation: CASRALSTGHTQYF.

The J gene is TRBJ2-1, the V gene TRBV7-3; 11 bases are a match to TRBD2. The CDR3 is made up of 14 amino acids. V was clipped by 5 bases and J by 7 bases; unmatched bases: 4. Germline V CDR1 and CDR2: SGHTA, FQGTGA. This CDR3 reads CASSASGGRNEQFF. CDR3 nucleotides: TGTGCCAGCAGCGCTAGCGGGGGGCGAAATGAGCAGTTCTTC.

V gene TRBV25-1 combines with J gene TRBJ2-5; D might be TRBD1 (6 bases). The V end was cut by 2 bases, the J end by 5 bases, with 12 bases between. The CDR3 sequence is 14 residues long. Germline CDR1 reads MGHDK; CDR2 reads SYGVNS. The CDR3, as DNA: TGTGCCAGCAGTGAAGCGGACAGACGGGAGACCCAGTACTTC. It translates to CASSEADRRETQYF.

This chain links TRBV29-1 with TRBJ2-1, with a tentative D call TRBD2 (6 bases). Germline CDR1 SQVTM, CDR2 ANQGSEA. With 7 bases removed from V and 7 bases from J, the gap between germline ends came to 20 bases. This CDR3 spans 14 amino acids. CDR3 sequence: CSAANTLGGNEQFF. CDR3 DNA sequence: TGCAGCGCCGCCAATACACTGGGGGGAAATGAGCAGTTCTTC.

This clonotype turned up a few times. CDR3 nucleotides: TGCGCCAGCAGCTTGTCTATGCTAGCCCCCGGGGAGCTGTTTTTT. Encoded protein: CASSLSMLAPGELFF. This chain connects TRBV5-1 to TRBJ2-2, with D possibly matching TRBD2 (5 bases). Trimming stripped 1 base from V and 6 bases from J, with 13 bases between. This CDR3 has 15 residues. From germline, CDR1 is SGHRS and CDR2 YFSETQ.